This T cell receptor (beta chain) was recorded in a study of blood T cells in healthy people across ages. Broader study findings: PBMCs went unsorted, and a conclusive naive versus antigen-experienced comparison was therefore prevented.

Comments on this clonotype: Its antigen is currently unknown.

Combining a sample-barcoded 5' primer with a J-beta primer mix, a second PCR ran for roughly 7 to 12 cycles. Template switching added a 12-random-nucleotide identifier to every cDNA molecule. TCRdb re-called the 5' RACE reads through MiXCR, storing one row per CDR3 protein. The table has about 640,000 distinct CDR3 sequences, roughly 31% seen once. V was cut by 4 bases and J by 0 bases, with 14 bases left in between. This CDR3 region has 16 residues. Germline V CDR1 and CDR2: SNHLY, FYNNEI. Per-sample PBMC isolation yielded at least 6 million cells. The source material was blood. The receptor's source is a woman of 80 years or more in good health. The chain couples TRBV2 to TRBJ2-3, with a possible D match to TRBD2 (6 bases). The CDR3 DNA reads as TGTGCCAGCAGTGGGCTCGCGGGGCCTAGCACAGATACGCAGTATTTT. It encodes CASSGLAGPSTDTQYF.